The source of this T cell receptor (beta chain) is a study of identical twins. TCRdb fed the 5' RACE reads into MiXCR, producing one record per CDR3 protein. Of 400,000 to 550,000 distinct CDR3 sequences listed, 20% to 25% are singletons. These same records also appear under a second study, on T cells expressing NK-cell markers.

Sequencing input: CD4+ T cells sorted from blood. This sequence originates from a woman younger than 30 in good health.

In DNA, the CDR3 is TGCAGTGCTATCAGGAGCAATCAGCCCCAGCATTTT. This gives the protein CSAIRSNQPQHF. The rearrangement joins TRBV20-1 to TRBJ1-5; D uncertain. CDR1 is DFQATT, CDR2 SNEGSKA, per germline (reference sequence). Trimming took off 4 bases at V and 1 base at J, with 5 bases between the two ends. The CDR3 has 12 residues.